A single sample gave rise to the 26 T cell receptor beta chains below, sequenced in a study of control samples from healthy donors and cancer patients. Produced via immunoSEQ multiplex PCR; TCRdb's table is partial and in-frame only. The sample consists of roughly 89,000 clones, roughly 89% of them appearing once. Sequences were obtained from blood. These receptors all come from a man between 45 and 60 years old in good health.

The genes are TRBV5-1 and TRBJ2-3, with 9 bases identical to TRBD2. This CDR3 is built from 15 residues. Per the germline V gene, CDR1 is SGHRS and CDR2 is YFSETQ. Trimming at V came to 8 bases and at J to 7 bases, leaving 14 bases not matched to a gene. The CDR3 here is CASRGRPAGGYTQYF. The CDR3 nucleotides read TGCGCCAGTCGAGGGAGACCAGCGGGGGGATATACGCAGTATTTT.

The chain uses TRBV19 and TRBJ1-5; 8 bases match TRBD1. V trimming: 7 bases; J trimming: 6 bases; junction bases outside the gene matches: 14. The CDR3 extends over 16 amino acids. The germline gives CDR1 LNHDA, CDR2 SQIVND (reference sequence). CDR3 bases: TGTGCCAGTACGTCAGGGGGCGCCGTTCGAAGTCAGCCCCAGCATTTT. Amino acid sequence: CASTSGGAVRSQPQHF.

The chain uses TRBV24-1 and TRBJ1-5; TRBD1 is a possible D gene (6 bases). The germline V gene encodes CDR1 KGHDR and CDR2 SFDVKD. The CDR3 is 13 residues long. Between the trimmed V and J ends, which lost 5 bases and 6 bases, there was a span of 10 bases. The CDR3: CATSAEGVQPQHF. DNA for the CDR3: TGTGCCACCAGTGCCGAGGGGGTTCAGCCCCAGCATTTT.

The chain uses TRBV6-2 or TRBV6-3 and TRBJ1-5; D is uncertain. This CDR3 has 13 amino acids. Germline CDR1 is MNHEY and CDR2 is SVGEGT. V was cut by 2 bases and J by 6 bases, with 8 bases left in between. The CDR3 is CASSYPASQPQHF. Here the CDR3 DNA reads TGTGCCAGCAGTTACCCCGCGAGTCAGCCCCAGCATTTT.

Concerning this clone itself: The same CDR3 also results from other DNA sequences found in this sample. V gene TRBV6-5 combines with J gene TRBJ1-2, with D maybe TRBD1 (5 bases). This CDR3 contains 12 residues. Germline V gene sequence: CDR1 MNHEY, CDR2 SVGAGI. Trimming left V 2 bases short and J 7 bases short, with 8 bases between. CDR3 residues: CASSYGGSGYTF. The CDR3 DNA sequence: TGTGCCAGCAGTTACGGGGGATCTGGCTACACCTTC.

The chain joins TRBV19 to TRBJ1-1, with unresolved D. There are 15 residues in the CDR3. The germline V gene has CDR1 LNHDA and CDR2 SQIVND (reference sequence). V gave up 2 bases and J gave up 5 bases, with 15 bases separating them. CDR3 DNA: TGTGCCAGTAGTATATCGGGCGGTCCGGGGACTGAAGCTTTCTTT. Protein sequence: CASSISGGPGTEAFF.

This clone has only one observation. The chain recombines TRBV7-2 with TRBJ2-5, with TRBD1 matching 8 bases. Trimming at V came to 5 bases and at J to 7 bases, leaving 6 bases not matched to a gene. The CDR3 spans 13 residues. Germline lookup yields CDR1 SGHTA and CDR2 FQGNSA. CDR3 in DNA: TGTGCCAGCAGCCCCCAGGGGGCGGGGACCCAGTACTTC. Translated: CASSPQGAGTQYF.

This chain links TRBV30 with TRBJ1-5; 8 bases line up with TRBD1. V lost 1 base, J lost 3 bases, and 2 bases stayed unmatched. The CDR3 has 14 amino acids. Germline CDR1 is GTSNPN and CDR2 is SVGIG (reference sequence). The CDR3 loop is CAWSGQGNNQPQHF. The DNA for the CDR3 is TGTGCCTGGAGTGGACAGGGGAACAATCAGCCCCAGCATTTT.

The genes are TRBV19 and TRBJ2-1; D remains ambiguous. The CDR3 is 15 residues long. V shed 5 bases and J shed 1 base, with 12 bases lying between them. Per the germline V gene, CDR1 is LNHDA and CDR2 is SQIVND (reference sequence). CDR3 protein: CASSPYMGSYNEQFF. DNA for the CDR3: TGTGCCAGTAGTCCCTACATGGGGTCCTACAATGAGCAGTTCTTC. Drawing the rest from reference TRBV19 and TRBJ2-1, the complete variable domain is DGGITQSPKYLFRKEGQNVTLSCEQNLNHDAMYWYRQDPGQGLRLIYYSQIVNDFQKGDIAEGYSVSREKKESFPLTVTSAQKNPTAFYLCASSPYMGSYNEQFFGPGTRLTVL.

Comment on this clone: Different DNA sequences within this sample yield the same CDR3. The rearrangement joins TRBV30 to TRBJ1-5, with D perhaps matching TRBD1 (5 bases). The germline V and J ends were trimmed by 1 base and 1 base, with 5 bases remaining between them. The CDR3 covers 13 residues. Germline V gene lookup returns CDR1 GTSNPN and CDR2 SVGIG (reference sequence). The CDR3 DNA is TGTGCCTGGAGTGGGGACAGCAATCAGCCCCAGCATTTT. It is translated as CAWSGDSNQPQHF.

The chain couples TRBV19 to TRBJ1-2; 7 nucleotides align to TRBD1. The CDR3 is 14 residues long. With 5 bases clipped from V and 6 bases from J, the junction kept 9 bases outside the gene matches. CDR1 is LNHDA, CDR2 SQIVND, per germline (reference sequence). This CDR3 reads CASSVQGQKHGYTF. The CDR3 DNA follows: TGTGCCAGTAGTGTCCAGGGACAGAAGCATGGCTACACCTTC.

This clone has just one count. V and J are TRBV6-1 and TRBJ2-2; 8 positions match TRBD2. Germline V gives CDR1 MNHNS, CDR2 SASEGT. After removal of 2 bases from V and 5 bases from J, the junction contained 4 bases not matched to a gene. The CDR3 has 15 amino acids. The DNA of the CDR3 is TGTGCCAGCAGTGAACTCGGGGGGGGGACCGGGGAGCTGTTTTTT. It is translated as CASSELGGGTGELFF.

This rearrangement joins TRBV11-2 to TRBJ1-1; D might be TRBD1 (5 bases). Per germline, CDR1 SGHAT and CDR2 FQNNGV. V lost 0 bases and J lost 10, with 9 bases in between. The CDR3 has 12 residues. The CDR3 sequence is CASSLDQGSAFF. The CDR3 DNA is TGTGCCAGCAGCTTAGATCAGGGTTCAGCTTTCTTT.

The chain carries TRBV3-1 (or the pseudogene TRBV3-2) and TRBJ2-2; D remains unclear. V was clipped by 5 bases and J by 5 bases, with 12 bases between them. Germline assignment: CDR1 LGHDT and CDR2 YNNKEL (reference sequence). The CDR3 consists of 14 residues. CDR3 region: CASSVREGTGELFF. The CDR3 nucleotides read TGTGCCAGCAGCGTAAGGGAAGGAACCGGGGAGCTGTTTTTT.

The genes are TRBV5-1 and TRBJ2-1; unclear D gene. Trimming left V 6 bases short and J 6 bases short, with 13 bases between. Germline loops: CDR1 SGHRS, CDR2 YFSETQ. CDR3 length: 13 amino acids. The CDR3 nucleotides read TGCGCCAGCAAAGAGGACCCGACCAATGAGCAGTTCTTC. This codes for CASKEDPTNEQFF. Together with reference TRBV5-1 and TRBJ2-1, the CDR3 gives the full variable domain: KAGVTQTPRYLIKTRGQQVTLSCSPISGHRSVSWYQQTPGQGLQFLFEYFSETQRNKGNFPGRFSGRQFSNSRSEMNVSTLELGDSALYLCASKEDPTNEQFFGPGTRLTVL.

The chain couples TRBV7-2 to TRBJ2-7; TRBD1 might be the D (6 bases). Per the germline V gene, CDR1 is SGHTA and CDR2 is FQGNSA. The V and J ends lost 5 bases and 3 bases respectively, with 23 bases between them. The CDR3 is 17 residues long. The CDR3 reads CASSAPKTGLLRYEQYF. The CDR3 coding sequence is TGTGCCAGCAGCGCTCCCAAGACAGGACTTCTTCGCTACGAGCAGTACTTC.

The V and J genes are TRBV7-9 and TRBJ2-3, with D tentatively TRBD2 (5 bases). CDR3 length equals 15 residues. Germline V gives CDR1 SEHNR, CDR2 FQNEAQ (reference sequence). The V end was cut by 5 bases, the J end by 0 bases, with 12 bases between. This chain's CDR3 is CASSVGGPSTDTQYF. The CDR3 DNA sequence: TGTGCCAGCAGCGTTGGCGGGCCTAGCACAGATACGCAGTATTTT.

CDR3 nucleotide sequence: TGTGCCAGCAGCGTAGCTACGAACAATGAGCAGTTCTTC. Translated, it gives CASSVATNNEQFF. The rearrangement joins TRBV9 to TRBJ2-1; the D is unclear. V was pared by 0 bases and J by 5 bases, with 6 bases between. The CDR3 totals 13 residues. Germline V CDR1 and CDR2: SGDLS, YYNGEE.

The chain uses TRBV27 and TRBJ1-1; D is unresolved. CDR1 is MNHEY and CDR2 is SMNVEV in the germline V gene (reference sequence). The CDR3 sequence is 13 residues long. V lost 1 base, J lost 6 bases, and 9 bases lay in between. CDR3 in DNA: TGTGCCAGCAGTTTATGGCGGGCTTCTGAAGCTTTCTTT. Translation: CASSLWRASEAFF.

The rearrangement uses TRBV24-1 and TRBJ1-2; D uncertain. Germline CDR1 is KGHDR and CDR2 is SFDVKD. V shed 9 bases and J shed 8 bases, with 12 bases lying between them. The CDR3 has 11 residues. The CDR3 reads CATFGEVGYTF. The CDR3 DNA reads as TGTGCCACCTTCGGTGAGGTGGGCTACACCTTC.

The chain uses TRBV5-1 and TRBJ1-1, with D unresolved. V gave up 0 bases and J gave up 1 base, with 7 bases separating them. Per germline, CDR1 SGHRS and CDR2 YFSETQ. The CDR3 consists of 14 residues. The CDR3: CASSLEAANTEAFF. In DNA form, the CDR3 reads TGCGCCAGCAGCTTGGAGGCAGCGAACACTGAAGCTTTCTTT.

This clone was counted a single time. Other DNA sequences within the sample encode an identical CDR3. The V gene is TRBV30, the J gene TRBJ1-6; D is ambiguous. CDR3 length equals 15 residues. With 4 bases removed from V and 0 bases from J, the gap between germline ends came to 10 bases. Per the germline V gene, CDR1 is GTSNPN and CDR2 is SVGIG (reference sequence). The CDR3 nucleotides read TGTGCCTGGACCTCCGGTAGCTCCTATAATTCACCCCTCCACTTT. Translation: CAWTSGSSYNSPLHF.

The rearrangement links TRBV19 to TRBJ1-5; D is uncertain. Germline CDR1 is LNHDA and CDR2 is SQIVND (reference sequence). CDR3 length equals 13 residues. V lost 1 base and J lost 6, with 7 bases in between. The DNA of the CDR3 is TGTGCCAGTAGTATAGGAGGACGTCAGCCCCAGCATTTT. Protein: CASSIGGRQPQHF.

Sample share makes this clone medium-sized (0.01 to 0.1%). In DNA, the CDR3 is TGTGCCAGCAGCGAAGACGGGGGGAGAGACACCGGGGAGCTGTTTTTT. It codes for CASSEDGGRDTGELFF. The chain carries TRBV21-1 and TRBJ2-2; TRBD2, the D gene given by the table, was not confirmed from the DNA. TRBV21-1 represents a pseudogene. The CDR3 has 16 amino acids.

The chain combines TRBV21-1 with TRBJ1-1; the listed D gene, TRBD1, was not tested against the DNA. TRBV21-1 is recorded as a pseudogene. CDR3 length: 14 residues. In nucleotides, the CDR3 is TGTGCCAGCAGGACTCCGACAGGCGGGACTGAAGCTTTCTTT. It yields the protein CASRTPTGGTEAFF.

The chain joins TRBV14 to TRBJ1-1; 7 bases are shared with TRBD1. The CDR3 extends over 15 amino acids. Germline lookup yields CDR1 SGHDN and CDR2 FVKESK. The V segment lost 3 bases and the J segment 1 base; nucleotides outside the gene matches: 5. The CDR3 DNA sequence: TGTGCCAGCAGCCAGCTTAAGGGGGCGAACACTGAAGCTTTCTTT. Translation gives CASSQLKGANTEAFF.